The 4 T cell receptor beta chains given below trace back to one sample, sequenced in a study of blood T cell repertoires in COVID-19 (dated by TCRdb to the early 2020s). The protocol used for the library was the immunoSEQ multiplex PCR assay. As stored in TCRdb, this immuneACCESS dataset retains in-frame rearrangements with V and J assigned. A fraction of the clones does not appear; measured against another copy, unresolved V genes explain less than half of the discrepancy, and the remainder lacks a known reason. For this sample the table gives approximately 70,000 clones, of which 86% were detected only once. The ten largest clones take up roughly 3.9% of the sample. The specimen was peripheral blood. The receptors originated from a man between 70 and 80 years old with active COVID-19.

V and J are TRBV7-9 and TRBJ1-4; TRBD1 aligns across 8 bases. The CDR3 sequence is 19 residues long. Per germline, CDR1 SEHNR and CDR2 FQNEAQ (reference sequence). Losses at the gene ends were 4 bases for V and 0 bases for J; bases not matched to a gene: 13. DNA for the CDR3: TGTGCCAGCAGCTCCCCACTTGACAGGGGCTACTCAACTAATGAAAAACTGTTTTTT. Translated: CASSSPLDRGYSTNEKLFF.

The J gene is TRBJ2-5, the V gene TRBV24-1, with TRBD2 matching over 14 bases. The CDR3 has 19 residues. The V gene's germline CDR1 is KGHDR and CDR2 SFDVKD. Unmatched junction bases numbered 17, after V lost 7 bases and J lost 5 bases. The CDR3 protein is CATSETPAGLAGVLETQYF. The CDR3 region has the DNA TGTGCCACCAGCGAAACACCGGCGGGACTAGCGGGAGTGTTGGAGACCCAGTACTTC.

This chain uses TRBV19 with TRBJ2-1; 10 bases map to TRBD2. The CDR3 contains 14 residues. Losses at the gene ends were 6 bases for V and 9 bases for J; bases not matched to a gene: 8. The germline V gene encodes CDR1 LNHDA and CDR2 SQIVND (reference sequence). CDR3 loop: CASSTLAGWGEQFF. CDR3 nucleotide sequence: TGTGCCAGTAGCACACTAGCGGGATGGGGTGAGCAGTTCTTC. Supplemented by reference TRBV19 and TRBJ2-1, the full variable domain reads DGGITQSPKYLFRKEGQNVTLSCEQNLNHDAMYWYRQDPGQGLRLIYYSQIVNDFQKGDIAEGYSVSREKKESFPLTVTSAQKNPTAFYLCASSTLAGWGEQFFGPGTRLTVL.

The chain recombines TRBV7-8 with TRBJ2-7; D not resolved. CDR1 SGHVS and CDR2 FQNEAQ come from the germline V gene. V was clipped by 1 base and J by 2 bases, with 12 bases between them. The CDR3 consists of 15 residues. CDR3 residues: CASSLGLAATYEQYF. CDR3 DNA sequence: TGTGCCAGCAGCTTAGGCTTGGCGGCAACCTACGAGCAGTACTTC.